This T cell receptor beta chain was sequenced for a study of blood T cell repertoires in COVID-19. Sequencing used immunoSEQ multiplex PCR; TCRdb keeps in-frame clones, though not all of them. The data hold roughly 110,000 clones, with 80% to 85% observed a single time. This clonotype was obtained from a man in his 70s with acute or convalescent COVID-19. The sequenced sample consisted of peripheral blood.

CDR3 sequence reads: CAIREQGYEQYF. In DNA form, the CDR3 reads TGTGCCATCAGGGAGCAGGGCTACGAGCAGTACTTC. This chain joins TRBV10-3 and TRBJ2-7; D might be TRBD1 (5 bases). The germline V gene has CDR1 ENHRY and CDR2 SYGVKD. Trimming removed 6 bases from V and 3 bases from J, with 9 bases in between. The CDR3 has 12 amino acids.